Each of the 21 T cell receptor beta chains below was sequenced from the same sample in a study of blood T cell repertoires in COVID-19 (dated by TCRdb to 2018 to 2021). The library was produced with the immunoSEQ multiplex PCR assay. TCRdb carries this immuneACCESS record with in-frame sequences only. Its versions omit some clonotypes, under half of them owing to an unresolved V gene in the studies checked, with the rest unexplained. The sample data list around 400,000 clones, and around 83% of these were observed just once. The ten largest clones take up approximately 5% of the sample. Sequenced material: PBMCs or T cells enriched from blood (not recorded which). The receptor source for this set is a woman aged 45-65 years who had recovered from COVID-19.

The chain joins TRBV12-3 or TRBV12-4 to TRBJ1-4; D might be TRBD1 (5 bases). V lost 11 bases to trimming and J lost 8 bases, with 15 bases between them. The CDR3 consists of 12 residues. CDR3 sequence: CASRGVAEKLFF. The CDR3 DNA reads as TGTGCCTCACGGGGGGTGGCAGAAAAACTGTTTTTT.

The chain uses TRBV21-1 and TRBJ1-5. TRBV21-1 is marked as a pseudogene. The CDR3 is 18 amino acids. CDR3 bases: TGTGCCAGCAGCAACTCCACCTGGGGACTGGAAAGAAATCAGTCCCAGCATTTT. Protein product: CASSNSTWGLERNQSQHF.

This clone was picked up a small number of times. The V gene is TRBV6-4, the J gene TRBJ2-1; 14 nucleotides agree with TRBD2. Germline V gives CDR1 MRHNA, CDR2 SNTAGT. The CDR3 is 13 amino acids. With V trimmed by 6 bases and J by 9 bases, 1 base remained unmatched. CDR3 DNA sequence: TGTGCCAGCAGCGGACTAGCGGGGGGTGAGCAGTTCTTC. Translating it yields CASSGLAGGEQFF.

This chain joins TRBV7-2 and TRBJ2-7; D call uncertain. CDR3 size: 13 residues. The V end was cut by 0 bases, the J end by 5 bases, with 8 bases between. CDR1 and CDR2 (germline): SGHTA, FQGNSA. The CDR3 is CASSLASPNEQYF. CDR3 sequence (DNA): TGTGCCAGCAGCTTAGCGAGCCCGAACGAGCAGTACTTC.

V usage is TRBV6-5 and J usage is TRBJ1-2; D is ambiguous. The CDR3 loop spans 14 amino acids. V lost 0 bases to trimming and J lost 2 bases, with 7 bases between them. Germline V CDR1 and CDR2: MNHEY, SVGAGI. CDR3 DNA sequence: TGTGCCAGCAGTTACTCGACATCGAACTATGGCTACACCTTC. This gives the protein CASSYSTSNYGYTF.

As DNA, the CDR3 is TGTGCCAGCAGCTTTGGCGGACTATATCAGCCCCAGCATTTT. It encodes CASSFGGLYQPQHF. The chain couples TRBV7-2 to TRBJ1-5; D not resolved. CDR1 and CDR2 (germline): SGHTA, FQGNSA. The CDR3 contains 14 residues. Trimming took off 3 bases at V and 5 bases at J, with 11 bases between the two ends.

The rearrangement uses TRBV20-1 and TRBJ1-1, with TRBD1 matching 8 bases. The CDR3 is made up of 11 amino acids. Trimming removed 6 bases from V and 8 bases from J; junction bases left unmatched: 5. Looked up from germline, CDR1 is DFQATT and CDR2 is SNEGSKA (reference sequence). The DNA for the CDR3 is TGCAGTGCCCTAGGGGACAGGGAAGCTTTCTTT. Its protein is CSALGDREAFF.

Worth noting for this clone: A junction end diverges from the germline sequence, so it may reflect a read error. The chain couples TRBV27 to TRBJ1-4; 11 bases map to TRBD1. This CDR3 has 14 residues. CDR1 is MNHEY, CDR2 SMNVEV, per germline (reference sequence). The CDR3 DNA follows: TGTGCCAGCCGGACAGGGGGCCCCAATGGAAAACTGTTTTTT. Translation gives CASRTGGPNGKLFF. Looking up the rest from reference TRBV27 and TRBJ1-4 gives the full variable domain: EAQVTQNPRYLITVTGKKLTVTCSQNMNHEYMSWYRQDPGLGLRQIYYSMNVEVTDKGDVPEGYKVSRKEKRNFPLILESPSPNQTSLYFCASRTGGPNGKLFFGSGTQLSVL.

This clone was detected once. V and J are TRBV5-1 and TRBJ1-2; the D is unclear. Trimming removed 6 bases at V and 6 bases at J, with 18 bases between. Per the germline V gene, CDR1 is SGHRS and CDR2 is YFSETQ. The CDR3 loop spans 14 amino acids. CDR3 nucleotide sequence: TGCGCCAGCACGATGTGGGCAGGTAGTAATGGCTACACCTTC. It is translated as CASTMWAGSNGYTF.

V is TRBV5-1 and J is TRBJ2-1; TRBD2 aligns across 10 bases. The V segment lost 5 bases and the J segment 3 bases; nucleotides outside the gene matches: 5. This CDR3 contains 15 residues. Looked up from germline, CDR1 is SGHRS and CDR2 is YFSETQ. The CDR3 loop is CASRKREGFYNEQFF. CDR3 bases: TGCGCCAGCAGAAAGCGGGAGGGCTTCTACAATGAGCAGTTCTTC.

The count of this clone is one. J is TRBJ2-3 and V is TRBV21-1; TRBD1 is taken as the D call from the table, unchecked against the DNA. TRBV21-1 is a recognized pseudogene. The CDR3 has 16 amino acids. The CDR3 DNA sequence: TGTGCCAGCAGCAAAAGGAGGACAGAACCCACAGATACGCAGTATTTT. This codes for CASSKRRTEPTDTQYF.

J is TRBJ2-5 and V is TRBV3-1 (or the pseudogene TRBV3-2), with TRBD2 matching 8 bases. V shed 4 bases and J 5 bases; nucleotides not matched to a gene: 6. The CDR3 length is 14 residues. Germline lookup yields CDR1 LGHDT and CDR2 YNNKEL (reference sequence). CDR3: CASSPGTRSETQYF. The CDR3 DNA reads TGTGCCAGCAGCCCCGGGACTAGGTCTGAGACCCAGTACTTC.

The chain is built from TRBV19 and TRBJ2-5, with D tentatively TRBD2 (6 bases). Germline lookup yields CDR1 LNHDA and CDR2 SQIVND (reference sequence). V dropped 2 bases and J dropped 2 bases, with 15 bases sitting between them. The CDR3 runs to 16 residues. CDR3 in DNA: TGTGCCAGTAGTATAAGCTTCGGGGGACCGCAAGAGACCCAGTACTTC. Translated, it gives CASSISFGGPQETQYF. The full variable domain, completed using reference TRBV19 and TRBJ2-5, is DGGITQSPKYLFRKEGQNVTLSCEQNLNHDAMYWYRQDPGQGLRLIYYSQIVNDFQKGDIAEGYSVSREKKESFPLTVTSAQKNPTAFYLCASSISFGGPQETQYFGPGTRLLVL.

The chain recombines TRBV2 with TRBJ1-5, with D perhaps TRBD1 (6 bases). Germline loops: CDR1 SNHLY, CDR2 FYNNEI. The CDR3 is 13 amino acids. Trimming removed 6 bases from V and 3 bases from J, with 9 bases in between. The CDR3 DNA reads TGTGCCAGCAGCCAGGGGAACAATCAGCCCCAGCATTTT. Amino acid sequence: CASSQGNNQPQHF. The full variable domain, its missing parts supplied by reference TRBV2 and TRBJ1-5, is EPEVTQTPSHQVTQMGQEVILRCVPISNHLYFYWYRQILGQKVEFLVSFYNNEISEKSEIFDDQFSVERPDGSNFTLKIRSTKLEDSAMYFCASSQGNNQPQHFGDGTRLSIL.

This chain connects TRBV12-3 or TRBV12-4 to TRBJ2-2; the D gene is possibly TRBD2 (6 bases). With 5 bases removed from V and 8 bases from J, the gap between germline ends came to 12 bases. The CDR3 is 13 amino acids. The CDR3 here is CASSLEGGGELFF. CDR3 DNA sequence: TGTGCCAGCAGTCTGGAGGGCGGAGGGGAGCTGTTTTTT.

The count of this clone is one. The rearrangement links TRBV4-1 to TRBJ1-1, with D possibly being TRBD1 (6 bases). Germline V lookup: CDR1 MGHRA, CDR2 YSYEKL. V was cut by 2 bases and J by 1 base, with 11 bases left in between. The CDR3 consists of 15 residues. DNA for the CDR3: TGCGCCAGCAGCCAAACCCAGGGACAGAACACTGAAGCTTTCTTT. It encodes CASSQTQGQNTEAFF.

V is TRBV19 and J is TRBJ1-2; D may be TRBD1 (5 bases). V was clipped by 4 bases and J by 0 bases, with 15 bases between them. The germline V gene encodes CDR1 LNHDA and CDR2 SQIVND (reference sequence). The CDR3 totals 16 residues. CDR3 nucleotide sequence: TGTGCCAGTAGTACCCAAGGGGCTGGGACTAACTATGGCTACACCTTC. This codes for CASSTQGAGTNYGYTF.

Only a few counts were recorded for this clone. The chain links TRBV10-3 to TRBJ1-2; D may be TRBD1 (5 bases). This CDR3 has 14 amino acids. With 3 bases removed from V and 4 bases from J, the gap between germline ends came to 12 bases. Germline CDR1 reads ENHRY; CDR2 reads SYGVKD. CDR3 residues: CAISDMGQAYGYTF. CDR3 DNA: TGTGCCATCAGTGATATGGGGCAGGCCTATGGCTACACCTTC.

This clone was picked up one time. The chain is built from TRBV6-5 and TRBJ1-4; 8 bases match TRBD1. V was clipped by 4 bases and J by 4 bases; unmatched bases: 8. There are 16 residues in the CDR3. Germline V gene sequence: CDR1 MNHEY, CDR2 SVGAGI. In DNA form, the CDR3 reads TGTGCCAGCAGTTCCCGGACAGGGAGGGGTAATGAAAAACTGTTTTTT. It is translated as CASSSRTGRGNEKLFF.

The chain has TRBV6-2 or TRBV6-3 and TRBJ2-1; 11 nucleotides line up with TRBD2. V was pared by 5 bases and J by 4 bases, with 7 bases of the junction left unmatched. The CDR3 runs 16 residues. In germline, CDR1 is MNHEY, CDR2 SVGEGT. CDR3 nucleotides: TGTGCCAGCAGTCGTCCGGGACTAGCGGTATACAATGAGCAGTTCTTC. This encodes CASSRPGLAVYNEQFF.

The DNA for the CDR3 is TGTGCCAGCTCAGCTTTGCAGGGGGCAGAAACTGAAGCTTTCTTT. It specifies CASSALQGAETEAFF. The chain couples TRBV18 to TRBJ1-1, with 8 bases identical to TRBD1. CDR1 is KGHSH and CDR2 is LQKENI in the germline V gene. Unmatched junction bases numbered 10, after V lost 5 bases and J lost 5 bases. The CDR3 sequence is 15 residues long.